The subject of this entry is one T cell receptor (beta chain). Its antigen remains unknown. This sample was included in a study of breast tumors, draining lymph nodes, adjacent tissues. Study-level findings and limits: Compared with lymph nodes, tumors were less diverse; compared with nontumor tissue, more. Data fit most tumor T cells coming from lymph node, expanding in tumor.

The CDR3 totals 13 residues. Trimming pared 0 bases from V and 7 bases from J, leaving 9 bases between. Germline V gene sequence: CDR1 MNHEY, CDR2 SMNVEV (reference sequence). One entry per CDR3 protein results from TCRdb running MiXCR on the multiplex PCR reads. The sample lists more than 200,000 distinct CDR3 sequences, approximately 30% occurring once. Axillary draining lymph nodes of breast cancer patients supplied the node samples. V is TRBV27 and J is TRBJ1-1; D is ambiguous. The sequence came from a female donor with breast cancer. Some clones in this sample may be carry-over from other donors' samples. The sequenced sample was axillary lymph node tissue. The CDR3 is CASSLSNWGEAFF. CDR3 DNA: TGTGCCAGCAGTTTATCGAATTGGGGTGAAGCTTTCTTT.